This record looks at one TCR beta chain sequence and its context. This sample was taken from a study of blood T cell repertoires in COVID-19. CDR3 length equals 13 residues. The V end lost 1 base, the J end lost 4 bases, and 7 bases lay between the germline ends. Germline assignment: CDR1 SGHTA and CDR2 FQGNSA. In the original analysis: Reference gene primers were amplified, and this amplification served to estimate nucleated cell counts. Assay: immunoSEQ multiplex PCR; the TCRdb copy retains only in-frame clones and omits some. The V and J calls and clone size are taken from that table; D and trimming were inferred from the DNA. The sample consists of 150,000 or so clones, roughly 84% of them appearing once.

The sample comprised peripheral blood. The clonotype originates from a woman in her sixties with COVID-19, enrolled during active disease. This chain connects TRBV7-2 to TRBJ1-2; no clear D. CDR3 residues: CASSLVGAYGYTF. CDR3 in DNA: TGTGCCAGCAGCTTAGTGGGAGCCTATGGCTACACCTTC.